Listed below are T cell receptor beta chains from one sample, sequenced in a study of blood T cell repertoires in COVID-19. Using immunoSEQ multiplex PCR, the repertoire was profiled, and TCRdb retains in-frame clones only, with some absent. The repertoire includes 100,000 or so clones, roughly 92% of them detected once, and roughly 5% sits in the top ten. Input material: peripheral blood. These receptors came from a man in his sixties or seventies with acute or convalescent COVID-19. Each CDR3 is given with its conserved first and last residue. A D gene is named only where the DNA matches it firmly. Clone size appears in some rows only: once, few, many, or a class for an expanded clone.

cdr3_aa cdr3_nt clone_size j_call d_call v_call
CASSRSQGFYTEAFF TGTGCCAGCAGCCGGTCACAGGGGTTCTACACTGAAGCTTTCTTT once TRBJ1-1 TRBD1 TRBV7-9
CASSFRFTEAFF TGTGCCAGCAGTTTCAGGTTTACTGAAGCTTTCTTT - TRBJ1-1 - TRBV28
CASSMWFGLERGDSGANVLTF TGTGCCAGTAGTATGTGGTTTGGTCTCGAGCGGGGGGACTCTGGGGCCAACGTCCTGACTTTC - TRBJ2-6 TRBD2 TRBV19
CSAPLNTEAFF TGCAGTGCCCCCTTGAACACTGAAGCTTTCTTT - TRBJ1-1 - TRBV20-1
CASSGSSALYNEQFF TGTGCCAGCAGCGGCTCTAGCGCCCTATACAATGAGCAGTTCTTC - TRBJ2-1 - TRBV9
CASSLEQGAGEQYF TGTGCCAGCAGCTTAGAACAGGGGGCGGGTGAGCAGTACTTC - TRBJ2-7 TRBD1 TRBV7-6
CASSHATGRTEAFF TGTGCCAGCAGCCATGCTACAGGGCGGACTGAAGCTTTCTTT few TRBJ1-1 - TRBV3-1/TRBV3-2
CASSFRGTDTQYF TGTGCCAGCAGTTTCCGGGGCACAGATACGCAGTATTTT - TRBJ2-3 - TRBV6-2/TRBV6-3
CASSLDAGRYQPQHF TGTGCCAGCAGCTTAGATGCGGGGCGATATCAGCCCCAGCATTTT - TRBJ1-5 - TRBV7-2
CASSLGASGTYEQFF TGTGCCAGCAGTTTGGGGGCTAGCGGGACCTATGAGCAGTTCTTC - TRBJ2-1 TRBD2 TRBV28
CAISDLGADYNEQFF TGTGCCATCAGTGATTTAGGGGCCGACTACAATGAGCAGTTCTTC - TRBJ2-1 - TRBV10-3
CASSATGNTEAFF TGTGCCAGCAGTGCGACAGGGAACACTGAAGCTTTCTTT - TRBJ1-1 - TRBV12-3/TRBV12-4
CASRLGQNYGYTF TGTGCCAGCAGACTAGGACAGAATTATGGCTACACCTTC - TRBJ1-2 - TRBV6-5
CASSWPLFAGEKETQYF TGTGCCAGCAGCTGGCCCCTCTTTGCCGGGGAGAAAGAGACCCAGTACTTC - TRBJ2-5 - TRBV7-8
CASSRPLSTGYQNTEAFF TGTGCCAGCTCCCGGCCACTCTCGACAGGTTATCAGAACACTGAAGCTTTCTTT - TRBJ1-1 - TRBV18
CASSLRAGELFF TGTGCCAGCAGCTTACGGGCCGGGGAGCTGTTTTTT - TRBJ2-2 - TRBV7-2
CASSLEQGTYGYTF TGCGCCAGCAGCTTGGAACAGGGTACCTATGGCTACACCTTC - TRBJ1-2 - TRBV5-1
CASSLSLLAGSGANVLTF TGTGCCAGCAGCTTATCTTTGCTAGCGGGATCCGGGGCCAACGTCCTGACTTTC once TRBJ2-6 TRBD2 TRBV11-2
CASRRGGTEAFF TGTGCCAGCAGGAGGGGGGGCACTGAAGCTTTCTTT once TRBJ1-1 - TRBV11-3
CASSQLGLSTDTQYF TGCGCCAGCAGCCAGCTAGGACTTTCCACAGATACGCAGTATTTT - TRBJ2-3 - TRBV4-1
CASSYGSLNTEAFF TGTGCCAGCAGTTACGGCTCCTTGAACACTGAAGCTTTCTTT - TRBJ1-1 - TRBV6-5
CASSLGGTENTEAFF TGCGCCAGCAGCTTAGGTGGGACAGAGAACACTGAAGCTTTCTTT - TRBJ1-1 TRBD1 TRBV5-1
CASSLGTGGGYEQYF TGTGCCAGCAGCTTAGGGACGGGAGGAGGCTACGAGCAGTACTTC once TRBJ2-7 TRBD2 TRBV11-2
CASTPGQGGIEAFF TGTGCCAGCACTCCGGGACAGGGCGGAATTGAAGCTTTCTTT - TRBJ1-1 TRBD1 TRBV6-4
CASSRSGGPNYGYTF TGTGCCAGCTCTCGTTCAGGGGGGCCCAACTATGGCTACACCTTC - TRBJ1-2 TRBD1 TRBV18
CASSSDRGAYEQYF TGTGCCAGCAGCTCGGACAGGGGGGCCTACGAGCAGTACTTC - TRBJ2-7 TRBD1 TRBV5-6
CASSQDLRGGGATDTQYF TGCGCCAGCAGCCAAGATCTACGGGGCGGGGGAGCCACAGATACGCAGTATTTT - TRBJ2-3 TRBD2 TRBV4-1
CASSYPGQGEETQYF TGTGCCAGCAGTTACCCGGGACAGGGGGAGGAGACCCAGTACTTC once TRBJ2-5 TRBD1 TRBV6-5
CASSIWEGDQPQHF TGTGCCAGTAGTATTTGGGAAGGGGATCAGCCCCAGCATTTT - TRBJ1-5 - TRBV19
CASSSAPGGRRTDTQYF TGTGCCAGCAGCTCCGCCCCAGGCGGGAGGCGCACAGATACGCAGTATTTT - TRBJ2-3 TRBD2 TRBV7-8
CASSYDRGQPQHF TGTGCCAGCAGCTATGACAGGGGTCAGCCCCAGCATTTT - TRBJ1-5 TRBD1 TRBV7-2
CASGLGQTNSPLHF TGTGCTAGTGGTTTGGGACAGACTAATTCACCCCTCCACTTT - TRBJ1-6 - TRBV12-5
CASTETGGDGYTF TGTGCCAGCACCGAGACAGGGGGGGATGGCTACACCTTC - TRBJ1-2 TRBD1 TRBV7-9
CASRPVSGGWTDTQYF TGTGCCAGCAGACCCGTCTCAGGGGGATGGACAGATACGCAGTATTTT - TRBJ2-3 TRBD1 TRBV2
CASSLMASGRGFEQFF TGTGCCAGCAGCTTAATGGCTAGCGGGAGAGGGTTTGAGCAGTTCTTC - TRBJ2-1 TRBD2 TRBV7-9
CASRLAGGRETQYF TGTGCCAGCAGGCTAGCGGGGGGGCGTGAGACCCAGTACTTC - TRBJ2-5 TRBD2 TRBV6-5
CASSYEGSGSNEQFF TGTGCCAGCAGCTATGAGGGAAGCGGGAGTAATGAGCAGTTCTTC - TRBJ2-1 TRBD2 TRBV14
CASSTTLGTGGFYEQYF TGTGCCAGTAGTACGACGCTCGGGACAGGGGGCTTTTACGAGCAGTACTTC - TRBJ2-7 TRBD1 TRBV19
CASSTYGRTSRYEQFF TGTGCCAGCAGCACCTACGGCCGGACTAGCAGGTATGAGCAGTTCTTC - TRBJ2-1 TRBD2 TRBV9
CAWDTGNTIYF TGTGCCTGGGACACCGGAAACACCATATATTTT - TRBJ1-3 - TRBV30
CASNRGRGTNEKLFF TGCGCCAGCAACAGGGGGCGGGGAACTAATGAAAAACTGTTTTTT - TRBJ1-4 TRBD1 TRBV5-1
CASSPGTSSGNTIYF TGTGCCAGCTCTCCCGGGACATCCTCTGGAAACACCATATATTTT - TRBJ1-3 - TRBV18
CASRTSPSEQFF TGTGCCAGTAGGACTAGCCCCAGCGAGCAGTTCTTC - TRBJ2-1 TRBD2 TRBV19
CASSAPGTKPGETQYF TGCGCCAGCAGTGCCCCCGGGACTAAGCCCGGGGAGACCCAGTACTTC - TRBJ2-5 TRBD2 TRBV10-1
CASSQTIRGHTQYF TGCGCCAGCAGCCAAACTATAAGGGGCCATACGCAGTATTTT - TRBJ2-3 - TRBV4-1
CASSRTSGGYNEQFF TGTGCCAGCTCGCGGACTAGCGGGGGATACAATGAGCAGTTCTTC - TRBJ2-1 TRBD2 TRBV18
CASSYTETSYNEQFF TGTGCCAGCAGTTACACAGAAACAAGCTACAATGAGCAGTTCTTC - TRBJ2-1 - TRBV6-5